What follows describes a single T cell receptor (beta chain). The antigen is undetermined. Trimming pared 0 bases from V and 6 bases from J, leaving 5 bases between. Per germline, CDR1 SGHRS and CDR2 YFSETQ. The CDR3 is made up of 12 amino acids. The protocol was immunoSEQ multiplex PCR, while the TCRdb copy is restricted to in-frame clones and leaves out a portion. The sample lists 40,000 to 55,000 clones, 76% occurring once. This sample was included in a study of a mutant IDH1 vaccine in newly diagnosed glioma. Regarding time point: week 35, safety follow-up. Mutant IDH1 20-mer peptide, at 300 ug, made up each vaccine dose, with topical imiquimod.

The receptor was derived from a man in his forties with glioma. Sequences were derived from PBMCs, sampled from a glioma patient whose treatment included an IDH1 peptide vaccine. The V and J genes are TRBV5-1 and TRBJ2-3; D unresolved. The DNA of the CDR3 is TGCGCCAGCAGCTTGGAGGGCGATACGCAGTATTTT. It codes for CASSLEGDTQYF.